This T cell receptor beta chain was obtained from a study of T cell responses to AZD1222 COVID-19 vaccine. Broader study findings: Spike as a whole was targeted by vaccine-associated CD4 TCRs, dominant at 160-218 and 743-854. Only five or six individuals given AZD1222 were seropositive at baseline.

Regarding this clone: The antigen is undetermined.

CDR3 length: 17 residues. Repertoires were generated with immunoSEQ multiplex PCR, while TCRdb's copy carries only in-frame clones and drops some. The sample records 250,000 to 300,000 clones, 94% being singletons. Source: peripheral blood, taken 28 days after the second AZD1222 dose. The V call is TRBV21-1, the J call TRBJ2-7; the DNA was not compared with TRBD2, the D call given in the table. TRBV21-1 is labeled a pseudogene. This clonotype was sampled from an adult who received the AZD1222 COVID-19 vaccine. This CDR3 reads CASSGEERESSVDEQYF. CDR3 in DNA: TGTGCCAGCAGCGGAGAGGAGCGGGAGTCCAGCGTGGATGAGCAGTACTTC.